What follows is one TCR beta chain and its context. This entry is derived from a study of T cells in Graves' hyperthyroidism and ophthalmopathy. Study at large: It was at initial diagnosis, before any treatment, that peripheral blood was collected.

Authors of the study amplified TCR beta CDR3 regions from RNA transcripts. The HTBI primer set served for first-round RT-PCR of the TCR CDR3. TCRdb redid the calling of the multiplex PCR reads with MiXCR, one entry per CDR3 protein. The sample lists approximately 430,000 distinct CDR3 sequences, 15% to 18% occurring once. V lost 5 bases, J lost 4 bases, and 9 bases lay in between. Germline CDR1 MDHEN, CDR2 SYDVKM. The CDR3 length is 12 residues. The receptor was isolated from a woman aged 18-30 years with Graves' hyperthyroidism. This chain joins TRBV28 and TRBJ2-7; tentatively, D is TRBD1 (5 bases). The material sequenced was blood. This CDR3 reads CASSMNRYEQYF. DNA of the CDR3: TGTGCCAGCAGTATGAACAGGTACGAGCAGTACTTC.